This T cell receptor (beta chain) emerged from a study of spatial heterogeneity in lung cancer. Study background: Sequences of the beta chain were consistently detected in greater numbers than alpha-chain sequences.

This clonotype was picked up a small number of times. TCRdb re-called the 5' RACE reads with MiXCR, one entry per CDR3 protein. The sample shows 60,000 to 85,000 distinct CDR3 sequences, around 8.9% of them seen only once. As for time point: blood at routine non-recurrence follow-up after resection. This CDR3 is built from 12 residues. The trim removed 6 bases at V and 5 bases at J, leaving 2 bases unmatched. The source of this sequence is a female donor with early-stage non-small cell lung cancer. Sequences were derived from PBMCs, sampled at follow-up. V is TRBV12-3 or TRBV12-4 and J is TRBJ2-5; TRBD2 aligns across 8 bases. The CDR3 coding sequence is TGTGCCAGCAGGACGGGAGGGGAGACCCAGTACTTC. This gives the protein CASRTGGETQYF.